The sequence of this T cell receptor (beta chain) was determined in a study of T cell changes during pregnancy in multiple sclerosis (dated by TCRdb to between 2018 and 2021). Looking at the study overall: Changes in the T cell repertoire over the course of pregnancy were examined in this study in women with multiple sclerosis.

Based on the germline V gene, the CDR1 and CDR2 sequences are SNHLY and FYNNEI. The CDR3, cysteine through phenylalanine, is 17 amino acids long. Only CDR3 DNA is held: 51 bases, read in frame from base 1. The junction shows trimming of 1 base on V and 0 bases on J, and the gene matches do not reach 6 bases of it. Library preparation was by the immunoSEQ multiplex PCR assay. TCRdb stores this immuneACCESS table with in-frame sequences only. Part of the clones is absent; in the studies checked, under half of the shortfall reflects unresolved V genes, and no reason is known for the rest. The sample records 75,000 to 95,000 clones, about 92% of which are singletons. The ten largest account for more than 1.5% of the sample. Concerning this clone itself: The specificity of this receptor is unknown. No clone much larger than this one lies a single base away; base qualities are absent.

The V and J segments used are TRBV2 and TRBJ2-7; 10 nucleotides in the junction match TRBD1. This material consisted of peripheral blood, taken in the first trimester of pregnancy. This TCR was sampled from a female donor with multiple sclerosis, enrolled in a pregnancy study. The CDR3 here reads CASSEGTGGKGSYEQYF. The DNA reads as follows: TGTGCCAGCAGTGAAGGGACAGGGGGTAAGGGCTCCTACGAGCAGTACTTC.